Presented here are 17 T cell receptor beta chains from one specimen sequenced in a study of CD8+CD57+ T cells in acquired aplastic anemia. All sequencing subjects had displayed CD8+CD57+ cell expansion on flow cytometry. The template used for profiling TCR beta VDJ and CDR3 was genomic DNA. TCRdb reprocessed the reads via MiXCR and lists one record per CDR3 protein. Of about 180,000 distinct CDR3 sequences in the sample, nearly 65% are singletons; the top ten hold about 44%. Sequenced: sorted CD4+, CD8+, or CD8+CD57+ T cells (not recorded which) from PBMCs. Receptors were obtained from a human donor with aplastic anemia.

This chain connects TRBV20-1 to TRBJ2-1, with D perhaps TRBD1 or TRBD2 (5 bases each). Trimming stripped 0 bases from V and 0 bases from J, with 18 bases between. Per the germline V gene, CDR1 is DFQATT and CDR2 is SNEGSKA (reference sequence). The CDR3 is 18 residues long. CDR3 loop: CSARDHLNEGSSYNEQFF. The CDR3 DNA reads TGCAGTGCTAGAGACCACCTTAACGAGGGGAGCTCCTACAATGAGCAGTTCTTC.

This clonotype was seen ten or more times. The rearrangement links TRBV7-9 to TRBJ1-1, with TRBD1 as a possible D gene (6 bases). V was clipped by 5 bases and J by 3 bases, with 10 bases between them. CDR1 and CDR2 (germline): SEHNR, FQNEAQ (reference sequence). CDR3 length: 13 amino acids. Written as DNA, the CDR3 is TGTGCCAGCAGCCCCGAGGGGGACACTGAAGCTTTCTTT. This translates into CASSPEGDTEAFF.

At least ten counts were recorded for this clonotype. The J gene is TRBJ2-1, the V gene TRBV7-8, with 8 bases fitting TRBD2. The length of the CDR3 is 14 residues. Germline V gives CDR1 SGHVS, CDR2 FQNEAQ. J was trimmed by 7 bases and V by 5 bases; bases with no gene match: 7. The chain's CDR3 is CASSVGLAANEQFF. The CDR3 nucleotides read TGTGCCAGCAGCGTTGGACTAGCAGCAAATGAGCAGTTCTTC.

This clonotype occurred once. The chain links TRBV7-2 to TRBJ1-3; D gene ambiguous. The CDR3 runs 16 residues. Trimming stripped 2 bases from V and 3 bases from J, with 14 bases between. Germline-derived CDR1 and CDR2 are SGHTA and FQGNSA. DNA for the CDR3: TGTGCCAGCAGCTTATATTTCTCAGGACTTGGAAACACCATATATTTT. Protein sequence: CASSLYFSGLGNTIYF.

Points on this clonotype: Relative to the germline gene, one junction end is altered; a read error may explain this. The chain uses TRBV24-1 and TRBJ2-7; 15 bases map to TRBD2. The V gene's germline CDR1 is KGHDR and CDR2 SFDVKD. This CDR3 has 15 amino acids. CDR3 residues: CATSDPGLAGGEQCF. The CDR3 DNA reads as TGTGCCACCAGTGACCCGGGACTAGCGGGGGGCGAGCAGTGCTTC.

This clonotype has at least ten counts. V gene TRBV7-8 combines with J gene TRBJ2-7; the match to TRBD1 covers 10 bases. The CDR3 is 16 amino acids. V lost 8 bases, J lost 2 bases, and 12 bases stayed unmatched. Germline V gene lookup returns CDR1 SGHVS and CDR2 FQNEAQ. CDR3 sequence: CASAVVAGTGAYEQYF. In DNA, the CDR3 is TGTGCCAGCGCCGTGGTAGCCGGGACAGGGGCCTACGAGCAGTACTTC.

For this clonotype: This may stem from a read error, because a much larger clone lies one nucleotide away. The genes are TRBV10-3 and TRBJ2-7, with a weak D call TRBD1 (5 bases). Trimming took off 3 bases at V and 5 bases at J, with 8 bases between the two ends. Per the germline V gene, CDR1 is ENHRY and CDR2 is SYGVKD. This CDR3 spans 12 amino acids. CDR3 region: CAISDRAHEQYF. CDR3 nucleotides: TGTGCCATCAGTGACAGGGCCCACGAGCAGTACTTC.

The rearrangement links TRBV2 to TRBJ1-5; a weak D match, TRBD1 (6 bases). This CDR3 region has 14 residues. Trimming pared 7 bases from V and 4 bases from J, leaving 14 bases between. Germline CDR1 SNHLY, CDR2 FYNNEI. CDR3 in amino acids: CASMSDRPNQPQHF. The CDR3, as DNA: TGTGCCAGCATGTCCGACAGGCCTAATCAGCCCCAGCATTTT. Based on the CDR3 plus reference TRBV2 and TRBJ1-5, the full variable domain is EPEVTQTPSHQVTQMGQEVILRCVPISNHLYFYWYRQILGQKVEFLVSFYNNEISEKSEIFDDQFSVERPDGSNFTLKIRSTKLEDSAMYFCASMSDRPNQPQHFGDGTRLSIL.

The chain uses TRBV15 and TRBJ2-7; D uncertain. The germline V gene encodes CDR1 LNHNV and CDR2 YYDKDF (reference sequence). Trimming pared 0 bases from V and 4 bases from J, leaving 7 bases between. This CDR3 comprises 13 residues. The CDR3 region is CATSRDSPYEQYF. For the CDR3, the DNA is TGTGCCACCAGCAGAGATTCCCCTTACGAGCAGTACTTC.

Comments on this clonotype: With a much larger clone just one base away, this may be a read error. This CDR3 is missing its conserved last phenylalanine or tryptophan, likely due to a read error. The chain carries TRBV6-1 and TRBJ1-1; TRBD1 might be the D (5 bases). Germline CDR1 reads MNHNS; CDR2 reads SASEGT. The CDR3 has 16 residues. V was shortened by 2 bases and J by 6 bases, with 19 bases between the two germline ends. CDR3 sequence: CASSERWDELYAEAFS. In DNA form, the CDR3 reads TGTGCCAGCAGTGAACGGTGGGACGAGCTTTACGCTGAAGCTTTCTCT.

V usage is TRBV19 and J usage is TRBJ2-1; the D gene is possibly TRBD2 (6 bases). This CDR3 contains 13 residues. Germline assignment: CDR1 LNHDA and CDR2 SQIVND (reference sequence). Trimming took 2 bases from V and 8 from J, leaving 10 bases between them. The CDR3 here is CASSIRGLDEQFF. As DNA, the CDR3 is TGTGCCAGTAGTATACGGGGGTTGGATGAGCAGTTCTTC.

This clonotype was counted between two and nine times. V is TRBV7-7 and J is TRBJ2-2, with D possibly TRBD1 on 5 matching bases. The germline CDR1 and CDR2 sequences are SSHAT and FNYEAQ (reference sequence). This CDR3 is 13 amino acids long. The germline V and J ends were trimmed by 6 bases and 3 bases, with 8 bases remaining between them. CDR3 sequence reads: CASSRRDTGELFF. In nucleotides, the CDR3 is TGTGCCAGCAGTCGCAGGGACACCGGGGAGCTGTTTTTT.

CDR3 sequence: CASSLGTGPISYNEQFF. For the CDR3, the DNA is TGCGCCAGCAGCTTGGGAACGGGGCCAATCTCCTACAATGAGCAGTTCTTC. The chain carries TRBV5-1 and TRBJ2-1; D is perhaps TRBD1 or TRBD2 (5 bases each). CDR1 is SGHRS, CDR2 YFSETQ, per germline. The ends were cut back, 0 bases at V and 0 bases at J, with 13 bases in the middle. CDR3 size: 17 residues.

This chain links TRBV2 with TRBJ1-1; maybe TRBD1 (5 bases). Trimming took 8 bases from V and 5 from J, leaving 9 bases between them. Germline values: CDR1 SNHLY, CDR2 FYNNEI. The CDR3 extends over 11 amino acids. This CDR3 is CASFEGTEAFF. The CDR3 DNA sequence: TGTGCCAGCTTCGAGGGGACTGAAGCTTTCTTT.

With respect to this clonotype: Lacking the conserved final phenylalanine or tryptophan, this CDR3 likely reflects a read error. The limits of the CDR3 on the DNA are not certain, so only TCRdb's listed CDR3 is given. The chain is built from TRBV5-4 and TRBJ2-7; the D call of TRBD2 is as the table states it, not checked on the DNA. Germline-derived CDR1 and CDR2 are SGHNT and YYREEE (reference sequence). The CDR3 is made up of 10 amino acids, end residues included. The CDR3 reads CASSVGLAVS.

This clonotype has just one count. The chain links TRBV7-2 to TRBJ2-7; D possibly corresponds to TRBD2 (6 bases). The CDR3 totals 14 residues. V was cut by 4 bases and J by 4 bases, with 14 bases left in between. The germline V gene has CDR1 SGHTA and CDR2 FQGNSA. In nucleotides, the CDR3 is TGTGCCAGCAGCTCAGCATATGGAGGGTACGAGCAGTACTTC. Its translation: CASSSAYGGYEQYF.

This clonotype was seen many times. The chain links TRBV5-1 to TRBJ2-1; 9 bases align to TRBD2. The CDR3 has 17 amino acids. The germline V gene encodes CDR1 SGHRS and CDR2 YFSETQ. Trimming at V came to 2 bases and at J to 4 bases, leaving 10 bases not matched to a gene. CDR3 in DNA: TGCGCCAGCAGCTTTCGGGGCCTAGCGGGAAGGTACAATGAGCAGTTCTTC. The encoded protein is CASSFRGLAGRYNEQFF.